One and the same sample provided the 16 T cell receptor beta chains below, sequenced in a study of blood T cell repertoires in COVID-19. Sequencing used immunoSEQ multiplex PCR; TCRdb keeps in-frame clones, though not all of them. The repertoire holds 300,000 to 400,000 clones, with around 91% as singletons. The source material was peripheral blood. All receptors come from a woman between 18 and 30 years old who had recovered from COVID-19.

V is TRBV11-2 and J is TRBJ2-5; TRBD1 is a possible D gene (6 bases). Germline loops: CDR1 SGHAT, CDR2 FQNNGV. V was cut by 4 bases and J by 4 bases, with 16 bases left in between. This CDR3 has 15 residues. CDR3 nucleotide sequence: TGTGCCAGCAGCTCTAACAGGGCCACGGGAGAGACCCAGTACTTC. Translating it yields CASSSNRATGETQYF.

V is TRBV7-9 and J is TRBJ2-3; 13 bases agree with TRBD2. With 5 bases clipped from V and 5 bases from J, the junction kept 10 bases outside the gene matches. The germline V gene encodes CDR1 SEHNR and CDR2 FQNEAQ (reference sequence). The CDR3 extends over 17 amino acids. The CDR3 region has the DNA TGTGCCAGCAGCCCAGGGCCGGGGACTAGCGGGATAGATACGCAGTATTTT. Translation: CASSPGPGTSGIDTQYF.

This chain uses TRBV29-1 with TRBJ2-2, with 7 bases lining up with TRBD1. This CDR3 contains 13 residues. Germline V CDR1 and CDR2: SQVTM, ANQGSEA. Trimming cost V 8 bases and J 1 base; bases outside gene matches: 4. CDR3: CSYRQGNTGELFF. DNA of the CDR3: TGCAGCTATCGACAGGGGAACACCGGGGAGCTGTTTTTT.

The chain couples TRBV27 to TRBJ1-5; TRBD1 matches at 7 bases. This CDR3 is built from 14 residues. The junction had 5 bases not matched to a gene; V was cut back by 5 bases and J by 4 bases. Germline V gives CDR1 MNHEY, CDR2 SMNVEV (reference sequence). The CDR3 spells CASSDRDRNQPQHF. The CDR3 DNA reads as TGTGCCAGCAGTGACAGGGATCGAAATCAGCCCCAGCATTTT.

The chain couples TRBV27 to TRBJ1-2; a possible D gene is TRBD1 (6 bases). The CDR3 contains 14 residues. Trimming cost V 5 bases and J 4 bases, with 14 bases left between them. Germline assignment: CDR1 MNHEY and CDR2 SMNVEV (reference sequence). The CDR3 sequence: CASSPHRALYGYTF. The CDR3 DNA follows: TGTGCCAGCAGTCCCCACAGGGCCCTCTATGGCTACACCTTC.

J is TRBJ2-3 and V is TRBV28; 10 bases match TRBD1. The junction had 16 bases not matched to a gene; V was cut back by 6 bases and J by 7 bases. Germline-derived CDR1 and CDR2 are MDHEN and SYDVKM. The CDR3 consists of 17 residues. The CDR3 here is CASSTNGQGVSSYTQYF. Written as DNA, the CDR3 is TGTGCCAGCAGCACCAACGGACAGGGGGTCTCGTCCTATACGCAGTATTTT.

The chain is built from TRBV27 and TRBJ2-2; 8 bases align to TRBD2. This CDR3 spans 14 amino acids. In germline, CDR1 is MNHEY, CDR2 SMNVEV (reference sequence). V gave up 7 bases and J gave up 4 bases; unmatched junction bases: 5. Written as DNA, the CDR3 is TGTGCCAGCACCAGCGGGAGTGTCACCGGGGAGCTGTTTTTT. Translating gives CASTSGSVTGELFF.

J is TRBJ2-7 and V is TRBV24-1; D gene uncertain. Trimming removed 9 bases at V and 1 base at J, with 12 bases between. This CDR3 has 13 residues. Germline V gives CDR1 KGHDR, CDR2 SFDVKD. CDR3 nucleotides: TGTGCCACCCCCCGTTATTTTTCCTACGAGCAGTACGTC. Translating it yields CATPRYFSYEQYV.

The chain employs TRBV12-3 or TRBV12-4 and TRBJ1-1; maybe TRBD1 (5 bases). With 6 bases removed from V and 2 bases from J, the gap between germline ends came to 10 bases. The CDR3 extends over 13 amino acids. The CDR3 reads CASRNQGNTEAFF. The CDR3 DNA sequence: TGTGCCAGCAGGAATCAGGGAAACACTGAAGCTTTCTTT.

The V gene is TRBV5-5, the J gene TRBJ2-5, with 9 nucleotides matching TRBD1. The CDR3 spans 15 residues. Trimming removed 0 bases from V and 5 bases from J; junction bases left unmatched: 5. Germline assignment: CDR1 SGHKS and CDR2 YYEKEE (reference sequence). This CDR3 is CASSLAGTGKETQYF. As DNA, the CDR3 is TGTGCCAGCAGCTTGGCCGGGACAGGGAAGGAGACCCAGTACTTC.

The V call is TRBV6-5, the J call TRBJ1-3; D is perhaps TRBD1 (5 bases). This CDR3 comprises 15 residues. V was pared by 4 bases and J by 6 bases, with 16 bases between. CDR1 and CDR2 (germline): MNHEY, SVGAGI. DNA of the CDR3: TGTGCCAGCAGTTCCGCGGGGCGTGAAAAAAACACCATATATTTT. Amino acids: CASSSAGREKNTIYF.

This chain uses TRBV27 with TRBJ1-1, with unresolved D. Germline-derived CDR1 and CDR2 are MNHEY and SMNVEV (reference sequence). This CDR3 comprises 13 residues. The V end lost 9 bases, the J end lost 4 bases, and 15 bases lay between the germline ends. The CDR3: CASSVRVGTEAFF. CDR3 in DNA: TGTGCCAGTTCGGTACGGGTCGGCACTGAAGCTTTCTTT.

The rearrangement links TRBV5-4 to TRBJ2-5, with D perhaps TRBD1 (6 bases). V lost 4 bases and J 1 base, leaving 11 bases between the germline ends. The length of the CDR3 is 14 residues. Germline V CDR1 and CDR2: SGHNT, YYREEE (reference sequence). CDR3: CASSLTGSQETQYF. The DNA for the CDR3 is TGTGCCAGCAGCCTAACAGGGTCCCAAGAGACCCAGTACTTC.

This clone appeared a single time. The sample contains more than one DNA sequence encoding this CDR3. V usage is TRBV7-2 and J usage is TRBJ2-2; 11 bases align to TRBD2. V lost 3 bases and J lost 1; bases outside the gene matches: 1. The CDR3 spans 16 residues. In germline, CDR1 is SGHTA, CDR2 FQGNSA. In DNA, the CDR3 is TGTGCCAGCAGCTTGCTAGCGGGGGGGAACACCGGGGAGCTGTTTTTT. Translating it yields CASSLLAGGNTGELFF.

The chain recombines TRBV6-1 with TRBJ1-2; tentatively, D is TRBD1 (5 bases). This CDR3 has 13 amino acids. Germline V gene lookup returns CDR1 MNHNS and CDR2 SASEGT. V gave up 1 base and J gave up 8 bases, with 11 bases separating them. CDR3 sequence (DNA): TGTGCCAGCAGTGAAGGTGCAGGGTGGGGCTACACCTTC. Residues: CASSEGAGWGYTF.

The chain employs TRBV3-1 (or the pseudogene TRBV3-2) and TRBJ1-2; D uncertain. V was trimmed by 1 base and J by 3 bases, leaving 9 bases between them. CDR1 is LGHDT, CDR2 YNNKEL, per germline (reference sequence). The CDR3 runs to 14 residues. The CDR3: CASSQAGADYGYTF. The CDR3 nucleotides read TGTGCCAGCAGCCAAGCCGGAGCGGACTATGGCTACACCTTC.